Shown below are 22 T cell receptor beta chains from a single sample sequenced in a study of regulatory T cells in long-lasting Graves disease. Library construction for TCR beta used iRepertoire HTBI primers and Arm-PCR of CDR3 regions. MiXCR was run by TCRdb on the multiplex PCR reads, yielding one entry per CDR3 protein. The table records around 480,000 distinct CDR3 sequences, around 16% of them present only once. As for time point: newly diagnosed GD, antithyroid drugs for less than 3 months. RNA isolated from PBMCs was used to make the TCR library. These data are also associated with another study on T cells in Graves' hyperthyroidism and ophthalmopathy.

The specimen was peripheral blood mononuclear cells (PBMCs), collected at new diagnosis, from a patient treated with antithyroid drugs. The receptors derive from a middle-aged man with Graves disease.

There are a few counts of this clonotype. The chain links TRBV9 to TRBJ2-2, with D possibly matching TRBD2 (6 bases). The V gene's germline CDR1 is SGDLS and CDR2 YYNGEE. This CDR3 has 16 amino acids. V was clipped by 2 bases and J by 0 bases, with 11 bases between them. As DNA, the CDR3 is TGTGCCAGCAGCGTCCTTAGCGGCCCGAACACCGGGGAGCTGTTTTTT. It yields the protein CASSVLSGPNTGELFF.

Worth noting for this clonotype: A read error may account for a junction end that differs from germline. This sequence joins TRBV5-1 and TRBJ2-5; the match to TRBD2 covers 11 bases. CDR3 length: 17 residues. From germline, CDR1 is SGHRS and CDR2 YFSETQ. In DNA, the CDR3 is TGTGCCAGCAGCCAGGGACTAGCGGAGACGTACCAAGAGACCCAGTACTTC. Translated, it gives CASSQGLAETYQETQYF. Based on the CDR3 plus reference TRBV5-1 and TRBJ2-5, the full variable domain is KAGVTQTPRYLIKTRGQQVTLSCSPISGHRSVSWYQQTPGQGLQFLFEYFSETQRNKGNFPGRFSGRQFSNSRSEMNVSTLELGDSALYLCASSQGLAETYQETQYFGPGTRLLVL.

A few counts support this clonotype. The chain links TRBV12-3 or TRBV12-4 to TRBJ1-2, with no clear D. Trimming took off 6 bases at V and 2 bases at J, with 10 bases between the two ends. The CDR3 consists of 13 residues. The CDR3 DNA is TGTGCCAGCAGCCAGGTCGAGAACTATGGCTACACCTTC. This gives the protein CASSQVENYGYTF.

CDR3 protein: CAVMAGGPGQFF. As DNA, the CDR3 is TGTGCCGTAATGGCGGGAGGGCCGGGGCAATTCTTC. The gene calls are TRBV2 and TRBJ2-1, with TRBD2 matching 9 bases. The CDR3 consists of 12 residues. Germline trimming cut 11 bases from V and 16 bases from J; bases unmatched to any gene: 15. The germline V gene encodes CDR1 SNHLY and CDR2 FYNNEI.

This clonotype came up a few times. The V gene is TRBV5-1, the J gene TRBJ2-7; possibly TRBD2 for D (5 bases). Trimming took off 0 bases at V and 6 bases at J, with 13 bases between the two ends. The CDR3 sequence is 14 residues long. Germline CDR1 is SGHRS and CDR2 is YFSETQ. CDR3: CASSLDRGTSEQYF. The CDR3 DNA is TGCGCCAGCAGCTTGGATCGAGGAACTAGCGAGCAGTACTTC.

The rearrangement links TRBV6-5 to TRBJ2-3; the match to TRBD1 covers 8 bases. Germline V gene data show CDR1 as MNHEY and CDR2 as SVGAGI. The CDR3 has 16 amino acids. J was trimmed by 1 base and V by 3 bases; bases with no gene match: 6. CDR3 sequence: CASSYSETGGTDTQYF. The CDR3 DNA is TGTGCCAGCAGTTATAGTGAGACAGGGGGCACAGATACGCAGTATTTT.

Turning to this clonotype: The junction departs from the called germline gene at one end, perhaps through a read error. The chain combines TRBV4-1 with TRBJ1-2; D gene unclear. Germline loops: CDR1 MGHRA, CDR2 YSYEKL. The CDR3 has 15 amino acids. CDR3 protein: CASSQGKAYNYGCTF. The CDR3 DNA sequence: TGCGCCAGCAGCCAAGGTAAAGCCTATAACTATGGCTGCACCTTC.

The sample holds many counts of this clonotype. V and J are TRBV24-1 and TRBJ2-1, with 8 bases matching TRBD2. V dropped 4 bases and J dropped 5; count of bases not matched to a gene: 6. Germline V gene lookup returns CDR1 KGHDR and CDR2 SFDVKD. The CDR3 length is 15 residues. DNA for the CDR3: TGTGCCACCAGTGAACCAGCGGGAGATCACAATGAGCAGTTCTTC. The encoded protein is CATSEPAGDHNEQFF.

In this sample, this clonotype turned up many times. The chain carries TRBV28 and TRBJ1-1; D uncertain. This CDR3 has 11 amino acids. Germline CDR1 is MDHEN and CDR2 is SYDVKM. Trimming removed 8 bases at V and 3 bases at J, with 7 bases between. Here the CDR3 DNA reads TGTGCCAGCCGTCTGGACACTGAAGCTTTCTTT. As protein: CASRLDTEAFF.

This clonotype was picked up many times. The chain joins TRBV5-1 to TRBJ2-1; TRBD2 matches at 7 bases. CDR3 length: 14 amino acids. Germline CDR1 and CDR2: SGHRS and YFSETQ. V dropped 4 bases and J dropped 9; count of bases not matched to a gene: 10. The CDR3 DNA is TGCGCCAGCAGCCCCAGTGGACTAGTTATTGAGCAGTTCTTC. It encodes CASSPSGLVIEQFF.

V is TRBV2 and J is TRBJ2-7; D not certain. Germline V gene lookup returns CDR1 SNHLY and CDR2 FYNNEI. V shed 7 bases and J shed 0 bases, with 10 bases lying between them. This CDR3 is built from 13 residues. CDR3 residues: CASKGVLSYEQYF. The DNA for the CDR3 is TGTGCCAGCAAGGGCGTACTCTCCTACGAGCAGTACTTC.

This clonotype was seen at least ten times. V is TRBV12-3 or TRBV12-4 and J is TRBJ2-1, with TRBD2 identical over 12 bases. V trimming: 7 bases; J trimming: 7 bases; junction bases outside the gene matches: 8. This CDR3 is 15 amino acids long. CDR3 sequence reads: CASTQGLAGGNEQFF. The CDR3 region has the DNA TGTGCCAGCACCCAGGGGCTAGCGGGAGGGAATGAGCAGTTCTTC.

At least ten counts were recorded for this clonotype. V usage is TRBV5-1 and J usage is TRBJ2-1; TRBD2 agrees at 7 bases. The CDR3 has 14 amino acids. Germline V gives CDR1 SGHRS, CDR2 YFSETQ. J was trimmed by 8 bases and V by 4 bases; bases with no gene match: 9. For the CDR3, the DNA is TGCGCCAGCAGCGCGGGCGGGAGTTCAGATGAGCAGTTCTTC. Its protein is CASSAGGSSDEQFF.

This clonotype was counted between two and nine times. This chain uses TRBV6-2 or TRBV6-3 with TRBJ2-7, with 7 nucleotides matching TRBD2. The V and J ends lost 10 bases and 2 bases, in that order; junction bases with no gene match: 5. From germline, CDR1 is MNHEY and CDR2 SVGEGT. This CDR3 comprises 12 residues. CDR3: CATSGLAYEQYF. CDR3 coding DNA: TGTGCCACCTCCGGACTAGCCTACGAGCAGTACTTC.

This clonotype was observed many times. This chain connects TRBV7-8 to TRBJ2-5; 8 nucleotides align to TRBD2. CDR3 length: 14 residues. Germline V gene lookup returns CDR1 SGHVS and CDR2 FQNEAQ. V shed 2 bases and J 7 bases; nucleotides not matched to a gene: 6. CDR3 amino acids: CASSLITSGGTQYF. Here the CDR3 DNA reads TGTGCCAGCAGCTTAATTACTAGCGGCGGGACCCAGTACTTC.

Here the CDR3 DNA reads TGTGCCAGCAGCCCCTACCCAGGGAGGGAGTCAACCTACAATGAGCAGTTCTTC. Translating it yields CASSPYPGRESTYNEQFF. V usage is TRBV3-1 and J usage is TRBJ2-1; TRBD2 matches 7 bases. The germline CDR1 and CDR2 sequences are LGHDT and YNNKEL (reference sequence). J lost 2 bases, V lost 4 bases, and 14 bases had no gene match. The CDR3 spans 18 residues.

This clonotype was recorded at least ten times. V and J are TRBV28 and TRBJ1-1, with D unresolved. With 2 bases removed from V and 11 bases from J, the gap between germline ends came to 12 bases. Germline values: CDR1 MDHEN, CDR2 SYDVKM. This CDR3 contains 12 residues. The CDR3 here is CASSLNLQPAFF. CDR3 DNA sequence: TGTGCCAGCAGTTTAAATCTCCAACCGGCTTTCTTT.

V gene TRBV4-1 combines with J gene TRBJ2-5; 9 bases are a match to TRBD2. This CDR3 has 15 amino acids. The V and J ends lost 4 bases and 4 bases, in that order; junction bases with no gene match: 7. Germline values: CDR1 MGHRA, CDR2 YSYEKL. This CDR3 reads CASSPSSGGRETQYF. In nucleotides, the CDR3 is TGCGCCAGCAGCCCTTCAAGCGGGGGGCGAGAGACCCAGTACTTC.

The gene calls are TRBV27 and TRBJ2-1; D call uncertain. Between the trimmed V and J ends, which lost 8 bases and 0 bases, there was a span of 8 bases. There are 13 residues in the CDR3. Per germline, CDR1 MNHEY and CDR2 SMNVEV (reference sequence). CDR3 nucleotides: TGTGCCAGCGGTTCCCTCTCCTACAATGAGCAGTTCTTC. Its translation: CASGSLSYNEQFF.

This clonotype was seen ten or more times. CDR3 residues: CASSRVAGSGRAREQFF. The CDR3 nucleotides are TGTGCCAGCAGCAGGGTCGCCGGGAGCGGGAGGGCCCGTGAGCAGTTCTTC. V and J are TRBV6-1 and TRBJ2-1, with 10 bases aligning to TRBD2. Germline V CDR1 and CDR2: MNHNS, SASEGT. V shed 6 bases and J 9 bases; nucleotides not matched to a gene: 17. This CDR3 is 17 amino acids long.

This clonotype came up a few times. The chain uses TRBV24-1 and TRBJ2-3; D unclear. The germline V gene has CDR1 KGHDR and CDR2 SFDVKD. The CDR3 has 15 residues. V lost 1 base and J lost 0, with 7 bases in between. DNA of the CDR3: TGTGCCACCAGTGATTTACCGGGTAGCACAGATACGCAGTATTTT. It codes for CATSDLPGSTDTQYF.

This clonotype was seen a few times. This chain connects TRBV3-1 to TRBJ1-2; D gene unclear. The CDR3 is 16 amino acids. Deletions cut 2 bases from V and 0 bases from J, with 13 bases between. Germline lookup yields CDR1 LGHDT and CDR2 YNNKEL (reference sequence). The CDR3 region has the DNA TGTGCCAGCAGCCAACTTTGGCAGCCCTCTAACTATGGCTACACCTTC. Amino acids: CASSQLWQPSNYGYTF.